Shown below are 5 T cell receptor beta chains from a single sample sequenced in a study of cytomegalovirus exposure and HLA in healthy donors. PCR was performed using 60 Vbeta and 13 Jbeta primers. Clones were read by immunoSEQ multiplex PCR, and TCRdb kept only the in-frame ones, dropping some. The sample comprises fewer than 350,000 clones, around nine tenths of which are singletons, and approximately 2% rests with the top ten. Source material: PBMCs. All receptors come from a young woman in good health and CMV-seronegative.

This clone was observed a single time. The chain has TRBV7-9 and TRBJ1-4; 8 bases match TRBD1. The CDR3 has 13 residues. The junction had 1 base not matched to a gene; V was cut back by 5 bases and J by 5 bases. CDR1 is SEHNR and CDR2 is FQNEAQ in the germline V gene (reference sequence). The CDR3 loop reads CASSRDRNEKLFF. In DNA, the CDR3 is TGTGCCAGCAGCCGGGACAGGAATGAAAAACTGTTTTTT. The full variable domain, with the rest looked up from reference TRBV7-9 and TRBJ1-4, is DTGVSQNPRHKITKRGQNVTFRCDPISEHNRLYWYRQTLGQGPEFLTYFQNEAQLEKSRLLSDRFSAERPKGSFSTLEIQRTEQGDSAMYLCASSRDRNEKLFFGSGTQLSVL.

This sequence joins TRBV11-2 and TRBJ2-7; D is possibly TRBD1 (5 bases). V lost 0 bases and J lost 2, with 11 bases in between. The CDR3 is 15 residues long. The germline V gene encodes CDR1 SGHAT and CDR2 FQNNGV. CDR3 loop: CASSLENRGTYEQYF. The CDR3, as DNA: TGTGCCAGCAGCTTAGAGAATAGGGGTACCTACGAGCAGTACTTC.

Comments on this clone: The junction departs from germline at one end; a sequencing error may be responsible. V gene TRBV7-9 combines with J gene TRBJ2-1, with 11 nucleotides matching TRBD2. This CDR3 contains 18 residues. Germline V gives CDR1 SEHNR, CDR2 FQNEAQ (reference sequence). The CDR3 DNA is TGTTCCAGCAGCGGGGTACTAGCGGGGGTCCGCTCCTACAATGAGCAGTTCTTC. It encodes CSSSGVLAGVRSYNEQFF. Complete variable domain (other parts from reference TRBV7-9 and TRBJ2-1): DTGVSQNPRHKITKRGQNVTFRCDPISEHNRLYWYRQTLGQGPEFLTYFQNEAQLEKSRLLSDRFSAERPKGSFSTLEIQRTEQGDSAMYLCSSSGVLAGVRSYNEQFFGPGTRLTVL.

The chain employs TRBV18 and TRBJ2-1; D is unresolved. V was pared by 1 base and J by 0 bases, with 10 bases between. There are 16 residues in the CDR3. In germline, CDR1 is KGHSH, CDR2 LQKENI. CDR3 bases: TGTGCCAGCTCACCACTCTCTTTGAGCTCCTACAATGAGCAGTTCTTC. Its protein product is CASSPLSLSSYNEQFF.

The gene calls are TRBV4-1 and TRBJ1-1; 9 nucleotides match TRBD1. Germline V gene data show CDR1 as MGHRA and CDR2 as YSYEKL. The CDR3 is 18 amino acids. The J segment lost 2 bases and the V segment lost 1 base, leaving 11 bases of the junction unmatched. CDR3 amino acids: CASSQVVVWTGANTEAFF. As DNA, the CDR3 is TGCGCCAGCAGCCAAGTCGTTGTTTGGACAGGGGCTAACACTGAAGCTTTCTTT.